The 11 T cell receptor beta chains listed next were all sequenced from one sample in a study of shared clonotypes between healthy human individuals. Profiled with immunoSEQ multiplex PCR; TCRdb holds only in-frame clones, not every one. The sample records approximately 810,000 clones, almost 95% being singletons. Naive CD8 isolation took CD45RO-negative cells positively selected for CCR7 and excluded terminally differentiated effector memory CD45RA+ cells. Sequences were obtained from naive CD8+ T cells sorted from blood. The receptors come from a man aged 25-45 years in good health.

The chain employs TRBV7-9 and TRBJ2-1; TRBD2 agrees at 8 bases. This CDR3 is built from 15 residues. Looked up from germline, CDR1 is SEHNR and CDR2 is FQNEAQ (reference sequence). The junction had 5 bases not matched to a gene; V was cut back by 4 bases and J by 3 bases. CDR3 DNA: TGTGCCAGCAGCTGGCGGGAGGTGGGCTACAATGAGCAGTTCTTC. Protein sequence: CASSWREVGYNEQFF.

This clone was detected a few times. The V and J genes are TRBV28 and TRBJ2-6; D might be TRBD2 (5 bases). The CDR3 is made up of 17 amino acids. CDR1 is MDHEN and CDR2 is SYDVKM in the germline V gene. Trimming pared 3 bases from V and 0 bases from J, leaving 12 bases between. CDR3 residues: CASSFLDSNSGANVLTF. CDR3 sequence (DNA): TGTGCCAGCAGTTTCTTGGACTCAAACTCTGGGGCCAACGTCCTGACTTTC.

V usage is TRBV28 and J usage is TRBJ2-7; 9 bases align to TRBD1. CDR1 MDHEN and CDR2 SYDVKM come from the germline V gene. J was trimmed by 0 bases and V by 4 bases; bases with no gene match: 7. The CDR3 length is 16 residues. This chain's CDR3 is CASSSDRGRSSYEQYF. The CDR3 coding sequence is TGTGCCAGCAGTTCGGACAGGGGAAGGAGCTCCTACGAGCAGTACTTC.

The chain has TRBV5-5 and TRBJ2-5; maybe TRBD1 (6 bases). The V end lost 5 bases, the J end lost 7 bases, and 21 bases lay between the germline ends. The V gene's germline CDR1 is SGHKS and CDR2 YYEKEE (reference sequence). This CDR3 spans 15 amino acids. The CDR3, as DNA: TGTGCCAGCAGGGACCTCACAGGGTCTCGGTCGACCCAGTACTTC. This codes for CASRDLTGSRSTQYF.

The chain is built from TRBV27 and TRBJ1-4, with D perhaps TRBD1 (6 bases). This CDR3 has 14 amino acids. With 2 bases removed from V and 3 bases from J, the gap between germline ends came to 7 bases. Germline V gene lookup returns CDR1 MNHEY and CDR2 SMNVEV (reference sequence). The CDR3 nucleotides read TGTGCCAGCAGTTTACCAGGGGCTAATGAAAAACTGTTTTTT. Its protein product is CASSLPGANEKLFF.

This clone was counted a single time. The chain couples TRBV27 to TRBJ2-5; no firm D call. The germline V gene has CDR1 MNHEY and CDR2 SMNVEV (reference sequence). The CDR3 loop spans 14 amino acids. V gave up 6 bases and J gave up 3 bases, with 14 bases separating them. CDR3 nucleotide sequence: TGTGCCAGCAGACAAGAAGGCTGGAAAGAGACCCAGTACTTC. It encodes CASRQEGWKETQYF.

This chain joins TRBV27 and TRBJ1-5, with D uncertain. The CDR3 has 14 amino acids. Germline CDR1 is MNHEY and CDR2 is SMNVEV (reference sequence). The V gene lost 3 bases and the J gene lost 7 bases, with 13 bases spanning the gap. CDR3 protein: CASSFGNFGQPQHF. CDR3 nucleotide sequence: TGTGCCAGCAGTTTCGGGAATTTCGGGCAGCCCCAGCATTTT.

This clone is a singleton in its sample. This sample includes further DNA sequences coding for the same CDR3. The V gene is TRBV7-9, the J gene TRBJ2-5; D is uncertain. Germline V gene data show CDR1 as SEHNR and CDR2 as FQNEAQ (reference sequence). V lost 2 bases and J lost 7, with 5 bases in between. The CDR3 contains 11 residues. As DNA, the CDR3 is TGTGCCAGCAGCTTATTCGGGACCCAGTACTTC. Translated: CASSLFGTQYF.

DNA for the CDR3: TGTGCCAGCAGCTTTTGCGACAGGAGTCCCACAGATACGCAGTATTTT. Translated, it gives CASSFCDRSPTDTQYF. The genes are TRBV28 and TRBJ2-3, with D maybe TRBD1 (6 bases). The CDR3 runs 16 residues. Trimming left V 6 bases short and J 2 bases short, with 18 bases between. Germline CDR1 reads MDHEN; CDR2 reads SYDVKM.

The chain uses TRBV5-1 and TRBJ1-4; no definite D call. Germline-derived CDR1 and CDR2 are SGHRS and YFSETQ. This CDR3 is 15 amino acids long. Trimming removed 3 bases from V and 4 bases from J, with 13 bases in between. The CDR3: CASSYPRADNEKLFF. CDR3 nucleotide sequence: TGCGCCAGCAGCTACCCCCGGGCAGATAATGAAAAACTGTTTTTT.

The CDR3 reads CAISEDKIYEQYF. The CDR3 DNA reads as TGTGCCATCAGTGAGGACAAGATCTACGAGCAGTACTTC. The gene calls are TRBV10-3 and TRBJ2-7, with D uncertain. This CDR3 region has 13 residues. With 2 bases removed from V and 3 bases from J, the gap between germline ends came to 8 bases. The germline gives CDR1 ENHRY, CDR2 SYGVKD.